Listed here are 15 T cell receptor beta chains from one sample, sequenced in a study of blood T cell repertoires in COVID-19. Libraries were prepared by immunoSEQ multiplex PCR; TCRdb keeps only in-frame clonotypes and omits some of them. The table shows 200,000 to 250,000 clones, with around nine tenths occurring only once. The sequenced material came from peripheral blood. Receptor source: a woman aged 60-70 years with acute or convalescent COVID-19.

The J gene is TRBJ1-5, the V gene TRBV19; D unresolved. This CDR3 spans 15 amino acids. Germline V gene sequence: CDR1 LNHDA, CDR2 SQIVND (reference sequence). With 3 bases removed from V and 2 bases from J, the gap between germline ends came to 11 bases. CDR3 DNA sequence: TGTGCCAGTAGTATGGTTCGGCAGGGCAATCAGCCCCAGCATTTT. Its translation is CASSMVRQGNQPQHF.

V is TRBV7-2 and J is TRBJ2-3; D unresolved. CDR3 length equals 13 residues. Trimming took off 7 bases at V and 3 bases at J, with 11 bases between the two ends. Looked up from germline, CDR1 is SGHTA and CDR2 is FQGNSA. CDR3 protein: CASNSIRTDTQYF. The CDR3 DNA reads as TGTGCCAGCAACTCTATCCGTACAGATACGCAGTATTTT.

The gene calls are TRBV11-2 and TRBJ2-1, with unresolved D. The CDR3 loop spans 15 amino acids. V was trimmed by 6 bases and J by 7 bases, leaving 19 bases between them. CDR1 is SGHAT, CDR2 FQNNGV, per germline. The CDR3 protein is CASSSPRFAPNEQFF. The DNA of the CDR3 is TGTGCCAGCAGTTCGCCCCGTTTTGCGCCGAATGAGCAGTTCTTC.

The V call is TRBV7-6, the J call TRBJ2-2; the D is unclear. The germline gives CDR1 SGHVS, CDR2 FNYEAQ. This CDR3 region has 13 residues. V lost 6 bases and J lost 8, with 13 bases in between. Here the CDR3 reads CASRSKTTGELFF. The CDR3 DNA sequence: TGTGCCAGCAGGAGTAAAACGACAGGGGAGCTGTTTTTT.

The chain combines TRBV2 with TRBJ2-1, with 8 bases lining up with TRBD1. J was trimmed by 2 bases and V by 8 bases; bases with no gene match: 5. This CDR3 comprises 14 residues. The germline V gene encodes CDR1 SNHLY and CDR2 FYNNEI. The CDR3: CASATGAAYNEQFF. The DNA of the CDR3 is TGTGCCAGCGCGACAGGGGCTGCCTACAATGAGCAGTTCTTC.

V is TRBV5-6 and J is TRBJ1-2; D may be TRBD1 (6 bases). The V end lost 2 bases, the J end lost 6 bases, and 17 bases lay between the germline ends. CDR1 is SGHDT and CDR2 is YYEEEE in the germline V gene. CDR3 length equals 15 residues. The CDR3 DNA is TGTGCCAGCAGCTTAATGAACGACAGGCTTCATGGCTACACCTTC. This gives the protein CASSLMNDRLHGYTF. The full variable domain, completed using reference TRBV5-6 and TRBJ1-2, is DAGVTQSPTHLIKTRGQQVTLRCSPKSGHDTVSWYQQALGQGPQFIFQYYEEEERQRGNFPDRFSGHQFPNYSSELNVNALLLGDSALYLCASSLMNDRLHGYTFGSGTRLTVV.

This chain uses TRBV7-2 with TRBJ2-3, with TRBD2 matching 13 bases. V lost 4 bases to trimming and J lost 5 bases; unmatched junction nucleotides: 6. From germline, CDR1 is SGHTA and CDR2 FQGNSA. This CDR3 is built from 16 residues. CDR3 DNA: TGTGCCAGCAGCTACCGACTAGCGGGAGGTGGAGATACGCAGTATTTT. Translated, it gives CASSYRLAGGGDTQYF.

The chain is built from TRBV5-6 and TRBJ2-1; 11 bases are shared with TRBD2. Germline V gene sequence: CDR1 SGHDT, CDR2 YYEEEE. V was pared by 3 bases and J by 10 bases, with 6 bases of the junction left unmatched. The CDR3 runs 14 residues. The CDR3 region has the DNA TGTGCCAGCAGCTCACTAGCGGGAGTCTGGGAGCAGTTCTTC. Its protein is CASSSLAGVWEQFF.

CDR3 amino acids: CASTETGGRTEAFF. CDR3 nucleotides: TGTGCCAGCACTGAGACAGGGGGCAGAACTGAAGCTTTCTTT. This chain connects TRBV11-2 to TRBJ1-1; TRBD1 matches at 10 bases. The CDR3 is 14 amino acids. V lost 7 bases and J lost 5; bases outside the gene matches: 7. The germline CDR1 and CDR2 sequences are SGHAT and FQNNGV.

V is TRBV28 and J is TRBJ2-1, with D possibly TRBD2 on 6 matching bases. Germline V gives CDR1 MDHEN, CDR2 SYDVKM. There are 15 residues in the CDR3. The V gene lost 3 bases and the J gene lost 3 bases, with 12 bases spanning the gap. In nucleotides, the CDR3 is TGTGCCAGCAGTTTGACTAGTCCCCTCTACAATGAGCAGTTCTTC. Amino acid sequence: CASSLTSPLYNEQFF.

In this sample, this clone turned up once. The chain carries TRBV5-1 and TRBJ2-7; perhaps TRBD2 as D (5 bases). Germline lookup yields CDR1 SGHRS and CDR2 YFSETQ. CDR3 size: 16 residues. Trimming took off 4 bases at V and 2 bases at J, with 19 bases between the two ends. CDR3 bases: TGCGCCAGCAGCCCTGAACGGGGTCTCGGAGCCTACGAGCAGTACTTC. Translated, it gives CASSPERGLGAYEQYF. The whole variable domain, filled in from reference TRBV5-1 and TRBJ2-7, reads KAGVTQTPRYLIKTRGQQVTLSCSPISGHRSVSWYQQTPGQGLQFLFEYFSETQRNKGNFPGRFSGRQFSNSRSEMNVSTLELGDSALYLCASSPERGLGAYEQYFGPGTRLTVT.

The rearrangement links TRBV5-6 to TRBJ2-7; D is uncertain. The V end lost 0 bases, the J end lost 0 bases, and 10 bases lay between the germline ends. The CDR3 sequence is 15 residues long. CDR1 is SGHDT, CDR2 YYEEEE, per germline. Here the CDR3 reads CASSLEARSSYEQYF. CDR3 nucleotide sequence: TGTGCCAGCAGCTTGGAGGCGAGGAGCTCCTACGAGCAGTACTTC.

This clone was found once. V is TRBV19 and J is TRBJ1-4; tentative D call: TRBD1 (5 bases). The germline V gene encodes CDR1 LNHDA and CDR2 SQIVND (reference sequence). This CDR3 is 15 amino acids long. V was cut by 5 bases and J by 4 bases, with 14 bases left in between. For the CDR3, the DNA is TGTGCCAGTAGTGGGCAACGGACAATTAATGAAAAACTGTTTTTT. Its protein product is CASSGQRTINEKLFF.

The CDR3 protein is CASSISLGGPYEQYF. The CDR3 region has the DNA TGTGCCAGTAGTATTAGCCTCGGTGGCCCCTACGAGCAGTACTTC. This chain uses TRBV19 with TRBJ2-7; D ambiguous. Germline V gene data show CDR1 as LNHDA and CDR2 as SQIVND (reference sequence). V was clipped by 3 bases and J by 2 bases, with 14 bases between them. This CDR3 comprises 15 residues.

The V and J genes are TRBV7-2 and TRBJ2-1, with a tentative D call TRBD1 (6 bases). The length of the CDR3 is 17 residues. The germline gives CDR1 SGHTA, CDR2 FQGNSA. Trimming left V 4 bases short and J 4 bases short, with 20 bases between. In DNA form, the CDR3 reads TGTGCCAGCAGCTCCCCATCTAAGGGCAGGGGTTACAATGAGCAGTTCTTC. It translates to CASSSPSKGRGYNEQFF.